This record looks at one T cell receptor beta chain sequence and its context. This record belongs to a study of blood T cell repertoires in COVID-19. Recovery among Cohort 3 donors was established by two negative PCRs, clearance, or symptom resolution. CDR3 length: 17 amino acids. The germline gives CDR1 LGHNA, CDR2 YSLEER. The trim removed 0 bases at V and 6 bases at J, leaving 10 bases unmatched. Produced via immunoSEQ multiplex PCR; TCRdb's table is partial and in-frame only. The profile shows 310,000 or so clones, roughly 87% of them singletons. This receptor was taken from a woman in her 40s who had recovered from COVID-19. Material: PBMCs or T cells enriched from blood (not recorded which). V is TRBV4-3 and J is TRBJ2-1; 8 bases fit TRBD2. The CDR3 reads CASSQDQFGRGLNEQFF. The CDR3 nucleotides read TGCGCCAGCAGCCAAGATCAGTTCGGGAGGGGTCTCAATGAGCAGTTCTTC.